The 6 T cell receptor beta chains in this list originate from one sample, sequenced in a study of cytomegalovirus exposure and HLA in healthy donors. Primers included in the PCR were 60 Vbeta and 13 Jbeta primers. Assay: immunoSEQ multiplex PCR; the TCRdb copy retains only in-frame clones and omits some. This sample has about 67,000 clones, with 65% to 70% found just once. The specimen was PBMCs. These receptors were collected from a woman in her 30s in good health and CMV-seronegative.

V is TRBV4-3 and J is TRBJ2-7; D gene uncertain. The germline CDR1 and CDR2 sequences are LGHNA and YSLEER. The CDR3 totals 15 residues. V was clipped by 1 base and J by 0 bases, with 10 bases between them. This chain's CDR3 is CASSQGQRSSYEQYF. The DNA for the CDR3 is TGCGCCAGCAGCCAAGGGCAGAGGAGCTCCTACGAGCAGTACTTC.

This clone has a handful of counts. The chain uses TRBV7-2 and TRBJ1-5; D is uncertain. The CDR3 has 14 residues. Germline loops: CDR1 SGHTA, CDR2 FQGNSA. Deletions cut 5 bases from V and 9 bases from J, with 17 bases between. CDR3 coding DNA: TGTGCCAGCAGCCCCGGGAGAGGAGCGAGGCCCCAGCATTTT. Its translation is CASSPGRGARPQHF.

In the case of this clone: The same CDR3 can be traced to other DNA sequences in this sample. V is TRBV5-1 and J is TRBJ2-7, with 7 bases aligning to TRBD1. J lost 3 bases, V lost 2 bases, and 8 bases had no gene match. The CDR3 consists of 15 residues. Per germline, CDR1 SGHRS and CDR2 YFSETQ. CDR3 amino acids: CASSLQGQGDYEQYF. In nucleotides, the CDR3 is TGCGCCAGCAGCTTACAGGGGCAGGGGGACTACGAGCAGTACTTC.

This chain uses TRBV6-1 with TRBJ1-5; D gene uncertain. The V end was cut by 5 bases, the J end by 13 bases, with 18 bases between. Germline CDR1 MNHNS, CDR2 SASEGT. The CDR3 is made up of 13 amino acids. The CDR3 loop reads CASSPTIREKQHF. The CDR3 DNA reads as TGTGCCAGCAGTCCTACTATCCGGGAGAAACAGCATTTT.

This clone showed up just once. The rearrangement joins TRBV5-1 to TRBJ1-4; 9 bases align to TRBD1. The trim removed 0 bases at V and 7 bases at J, leaving 7 bases unmatched. From germline, CDR1 is SGHRS and CDR2 YFSETQ. This CDR3 spans 16 amino acids. In nucleotides, the CDR3 is TGCGCCAGCAGCTTGGGAGGGGACAGGGAAGGTGAAAAACTGTTTTTT. It codes for CASSLGGDREGEKLFF.

This clone has only a few counts. The chain carries TRBV6-4 and TRBJ2-2; TRBD1 agrees at 7 bases. V shed 4 bases and J 6 bases; nucleotides not matched to a gene: 5. Per the germline V gene, CDR1 is MRHNA and CDR2 is SNTAGT. The CDR3 consists of 14 residues. The CDR3 region is CASSVVQGAGELFF. CDR3 DNA sequence: TGTGCCAGCAGTGTCGTCCAGGGGGCCGGGGAGCTGTTTTTT.